These T cell receptor beta chains were read from a single sample in a study of cytomegalovirus exposure and HLA in healthy donors. Repertoires were generated with immunoSEQ multiplex PCR, while TCRdb's copy carries only in-frame clones and drops some. The sample consists of approximately 59,000 clones, around 93% of them appearing once. The specimen was PBMCs. These receptors all stem from a man between 18 and 29 years old in good health and CMV-seropositive. CDR3s include the opening cysteine and the closing phenylalanine or tryptophan. A D gene is named only where the DNA matches it firmly.

v_gene	d_gene	j_gene	CDR3nt	CDR3aa
TRBV6-1	NA	TRBJ1-2	TGTGCCAGCAGTGAGCCCGAGGAACTGTTTAACTATGGCTACACCTTC	CASSEPEELFNYGYTF
TRBV2	TRBD2	TRBJ2-3	TGTGCCAGCAGTTTTCTAGCGGGAGTCACAGATACGCAGTATTTT	CASSFLAGVTDTQYF
TRBV5-4	TRBD2	TRBJ2-3	TGTGCCAGCAGCTTGCAGCGGGAGTCTAGCACAGATACGCAGTATTTT	CASSLQRESSTDTQYF
TRBV15	NA	TRBJ2-3	TGTGCCACCGAAGATGGCGGAGAGGTCACAGATACGCAGTATTTT	CATEDGGEVTDTQYF
TRBV28	TRBD2	TRBJ2-7	TGTGCCAGCAGTCCCCCTAGCGGGAGTGAAGAGCAGTACTTC	CASSPPSGSEEQYF
TRBV27	NA	TRBJ2-4	TGTGCCAGCAGTTTAGGGGGCGGCAAAAACATTCAGTACTTC	CASSLGGGKNIQYF
TRBV27	TRBD2	TRBJ2-1	TGTGCCAGCAGTTTGACTAGCGGGAGGCTCTACAATGAGCAGTTCTTC	CASSLTSGRLYNEQFF
TRBV5-4	TRBD1	TRBJ1-1	TGTGCCAGCAGCTTTATACAGGGGGCAAAAGCTGAAGCTTTCTTT	CASSFIQGAKAEAFF
TRBV30	NA	TRBJ2-7	TGTGCCTGCCGCTCCCAGGGGAAGAGGATATACGAGCAGTACTTC	CACRSQGKRIYEQYF
TRBV5-1	NA	TRBJ2-1	TGCGCCAGCAGCTTGGGGGGCGTGAGCTCCTACAATGAGCAGTTCTTC	CASSLGGVSSYNEQFF
TRBV28	NA	TRBJ2-1	TGTGCCAGCAGGCTAGGGGCTAACTCCTACAATGAGCAGTTCTTC	CASRLGANSYNEQFF
TRBV9	TRBD1	TRBJ1-2	TGTGCCAGCAGCAGTATTTCCGGGACAGGGGGCGTTGGCTACACCTTC	CASSSISGTGGVGYTF
TRBV10-2	TRBD1	TRBJ2-2	TGCGCCAGCAGTGAGTCGAGTAAGCAGGGACAGACCGGGGAGCTGTTTTTT	CASSESSKQGQTGELFF